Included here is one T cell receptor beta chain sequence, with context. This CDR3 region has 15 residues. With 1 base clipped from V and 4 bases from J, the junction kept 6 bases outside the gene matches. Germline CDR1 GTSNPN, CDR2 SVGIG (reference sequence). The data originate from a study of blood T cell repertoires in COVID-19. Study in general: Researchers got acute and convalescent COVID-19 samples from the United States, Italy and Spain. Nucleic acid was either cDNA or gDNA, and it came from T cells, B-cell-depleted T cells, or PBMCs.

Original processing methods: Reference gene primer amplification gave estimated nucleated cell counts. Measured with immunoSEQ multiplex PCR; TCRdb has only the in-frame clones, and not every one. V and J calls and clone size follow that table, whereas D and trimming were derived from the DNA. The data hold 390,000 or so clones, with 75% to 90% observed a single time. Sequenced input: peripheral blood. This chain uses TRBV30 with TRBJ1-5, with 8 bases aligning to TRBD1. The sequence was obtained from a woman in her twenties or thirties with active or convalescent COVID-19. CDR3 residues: CAWSEGTGVNQPQHF. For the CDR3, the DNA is TGTGCCTGGAGTGAGGGGACAGGAGTTAATCAGCCCCAGCATTTT.